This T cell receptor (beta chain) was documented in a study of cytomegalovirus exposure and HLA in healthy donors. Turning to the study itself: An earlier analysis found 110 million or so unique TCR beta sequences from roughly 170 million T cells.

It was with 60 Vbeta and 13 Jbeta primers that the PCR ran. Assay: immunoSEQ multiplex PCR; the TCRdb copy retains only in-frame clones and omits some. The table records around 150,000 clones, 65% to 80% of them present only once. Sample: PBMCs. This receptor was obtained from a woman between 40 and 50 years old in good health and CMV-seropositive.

The CDR3 sequence: CASTSGWNEQYF. The CDR3 region has the DNA TGTGCCAGCACTAGCGGGTGGAACGAGCAGTACTTC. The chain recombines TRBV6-1 with TRBJ2-7, with 8 bases identical to TRBD2. This CDR3 has 12 residues. Trimming at V came to 7 bases and at J to 5 bases, leaving 4 bases not matched to a gene. The germline V gene encodes CDR1 MNHNS and CDR2 SASEGT.